The T cell receptor (beta chain) described here comes from a study of monozygotic twins with inflammatory bowel disease. Study conclusions and caveats: Especially where disease activity was present, IBD patients had fewer clonotypes in common with others than healthy twins did.

From the 5' RACE reads, TCRdb lists one entry per CDR3 protein and no DNA. Its table lists 150,000 to 200,000 distinct CDR3 sequences. Someone took a 2.5 ml blood sample from each of the donors. Worth noting for this clonotype: What it binds is not known.

The CDR3 totals 17 residues. Germline CDR1 is LGHNA and CDR2 is YSLEER. The sequence was collected from a human donor with ulcerative colitis or Crohn's disease, or a healthy co-twin of an affected twin (not recorded which). The sequencing input was blood. The genes are TRBV4-3 and TRBJ2-7; TCRdb names TRBD2, which stays unverified in the absence of DNA. The CDR3 here is CASSQDPGLAGISEQYF.